This T cell receptor (beta chain) was identified in a study of vaccination and CD4 T cells after COVID-19. Only a few counts were recorded for this clonotype. Its antigen is currently unknown. The CDR3 has 13 amino acids. Germline lookup yields CDR1 SGHTA and CDR2 FQGNSA. Trimming took off 5 bases at V and 0 bases at J, with 6 bases between the two ends. The time point here: late sampling 161 to 241 days after vaccination in three convalescent patients. Documented treatment: roughly 10-day PBMC culture with coronavirus spike peptide pools or control peptides (ViraFEST assay). Cultured CD4+ T-cell DNA underwent Oncomine TCR Beta short-read sequencing. TCRdb independently ran MiXCR on the PCR reads; one entry per CDR3 protein. The table has some 24,000 distinct CDR3 sequences, roughly 41% seen once.

This TCR was sampled from a human donor who had recovered from COVID-19. This sample comprised CD4+ T cells from blood, cultured in vitro, obtained about 7 months after SARS-CoV-2 vaccination. The rearrangement joins TRBV7-2 to TRBJ2-3; D is unclear. This CDR3 reads CASSHTSTDTQYF. CDR3 bases: TGTGCCAGCAGCCACACTAGCACAGATACGCAGTATTTT.